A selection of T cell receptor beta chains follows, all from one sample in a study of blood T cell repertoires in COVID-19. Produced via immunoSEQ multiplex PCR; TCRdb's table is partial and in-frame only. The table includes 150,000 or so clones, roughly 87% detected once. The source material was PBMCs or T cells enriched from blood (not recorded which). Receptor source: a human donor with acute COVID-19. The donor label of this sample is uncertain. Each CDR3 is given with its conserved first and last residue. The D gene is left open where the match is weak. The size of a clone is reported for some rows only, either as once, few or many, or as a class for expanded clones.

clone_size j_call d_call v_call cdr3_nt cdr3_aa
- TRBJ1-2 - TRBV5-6 TGTGCCAGCAGCACCGAGGGCGGCTACACCTTC CASSTEGGYTF
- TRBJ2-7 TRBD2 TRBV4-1 TGCGCCAGCAGCCAAGAGGGAAACGAGCGGGGGGCCTCCTACGAGCAGTACTTC CASSQEGNERGASYEQYF
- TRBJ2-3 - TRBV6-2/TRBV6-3 TGTGCCAGCAGTTTCACGACGGGGAGTACGCAGTATTTT CASSFTTGSTQYF
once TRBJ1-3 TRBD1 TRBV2 TGTGCCAGCAGTGAAGACCGGGACAGCTGGTTTGGAAACACCATATATTTT CASSEDRDSWFGNTIYF
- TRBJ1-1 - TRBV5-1 TGCGCCAGCAGCCCCGGGACAAACATTTTGAACACTGAAGCTTTCTTT CASSPGTNILNTEAFF
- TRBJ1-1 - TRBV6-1 TGTGCCAGCAGTGAGGGGATACAGGGCTGGACTTTCTTT CASSEGIQGWTFF
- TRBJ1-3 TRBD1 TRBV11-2 TGTGCCAGCAGCTTATATACGGGACAGGGTGGAAACACCATATATTTT CASSLYTGQGGNTIYF
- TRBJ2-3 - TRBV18 TGTGCCAGCTCAAGGGGTCAACCCACAGATACGCAGTATTTT CASSRGQPTDTQYF
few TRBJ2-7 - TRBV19 TGTGCCAGTAGGGAGTCGGGCTACGAGCAGTACTTC CASRESGYEQYF
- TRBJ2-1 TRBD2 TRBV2 TGTGCCAGCAGGCTAGCGGGCTACAATGAGCAGTTCTTC CASRLAGYNEQFF
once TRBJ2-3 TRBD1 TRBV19 TGTGCCAGCAAGCCGGGACAGGGGGCAGATACGCAGTATTTT CASKPGQGADTQYF
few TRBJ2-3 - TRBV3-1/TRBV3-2 TGTGCCATACAGGTTTCAGAAGATACGCAGTATTTT CAIQVSEDTQYF
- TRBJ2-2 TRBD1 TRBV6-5 TGTGCCAGCAGTTTAACCGACAGGGTGGTCGGGGAGCTGTTTTTT CASSLTDRVVGELFF
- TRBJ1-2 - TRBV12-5 TGTGCTAGTGGTTCGCATGCCGGGTCTAGTGGCTACACCTTC CASGSHAGSSGYTF
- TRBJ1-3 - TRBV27 TGTGCCAGCCGTCAGGTTTCTGGAAACACCATATATTTT CASRQVSGNTIYF
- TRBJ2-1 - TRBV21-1 TGTGCCAGCAGCACCCCCGGGACTAGCGGGGGTGATGAGCAGTTCTTC CASSTPGTSGGDEQFF
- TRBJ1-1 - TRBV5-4 TGTGCCAGCAGCTTGGGCGTGGAGGGCACTGAAGCTTTCTTT CASSLGVEGTEAFF
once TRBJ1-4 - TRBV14 TGTGCCAGCAGCCAAGACTATGGTGAAAAACTGTTTTTT CASSQDYGEKLFF
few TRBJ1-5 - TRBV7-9 TGTGCCAGCAGCCAAGACAGGCTAAGCAATCAGCCCCAGCATTTT CASSQDRLSNQPQHF
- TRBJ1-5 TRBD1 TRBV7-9 TGTGCCAGCAGCTCGACAGGGGGCTCCTCTAGTAATCAGCCCCAGCATTTT CASSSTGGSSSNQPQHF
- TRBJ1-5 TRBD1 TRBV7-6 TGTGCCAGCAGCTTAGGGACAGGGGGCCGGCGCAATCAGCCCCAGCATTTT CASSLGTGGRRNQPQHF
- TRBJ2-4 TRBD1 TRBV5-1 TGCGCCAGCAGCTCGATAGGACAGGGGCGGGGAAACATTCAGTACTTC CASSSIGQGRGNIQYF
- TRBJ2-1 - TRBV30 TGTGCCTGGAGTCCGCAGGGAAGGTTTAGTGGCAATGAGCAGTTCTTC CAWSPQGRFSGNEQFF
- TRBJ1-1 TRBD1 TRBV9 TGTGCCAGCAGCGTAGGACCAGGGGGTGACACTGAAGCTTTCTTT CASSVGPGGDTEAFF
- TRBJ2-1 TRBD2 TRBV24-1 TGTGCCACCAGTGATTTCCCTCTAGCGGGGGGGAGGGATGAGCAGTTCTTC CATSDFPLAGGRDEQFF
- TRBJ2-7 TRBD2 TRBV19 TGTGCCAGTAGCCATCAAGGGGAGGGTGATGAGCAGTACTTC CASSHQGEGDEQYF
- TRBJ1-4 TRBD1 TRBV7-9 TGTGCCAGCAGCCCAGACAGGGGCCGTAATGAAAAACTGTTTTTT CASSPDRGRNEKLFF
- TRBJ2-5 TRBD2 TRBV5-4 TGTGCCAGCAGCTCCCCGGGACTAGCGAGTCTAAGAGGTTCACAAGAGACCCAGTACTTC CASSSPGLASLRGSQETQYF
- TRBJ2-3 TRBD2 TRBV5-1 TGCGCCAGCAGCGAGAGCGGGGGGGCGGATACGCAGTATTTT CASSESGGADTQYF
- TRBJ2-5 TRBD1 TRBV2 TGTGCCAGCAGTGCCCGACAGGGATACCGGGAGACCCAGTACTTC CASSARQGYRETQYF
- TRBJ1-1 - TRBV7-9 TGTGCCAGCAGTTTATTACAGGGTGTTAGTACTGAAGCTTTCTTT CASSLLQGVSTEAFF
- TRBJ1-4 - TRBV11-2 TGTGCCAGCAGCCTGGGGGGATCTAAACTGTTTTTT CASSLGGSKLFF
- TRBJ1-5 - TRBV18 TGTGCCAGCTCCCCCGGCGGGGGAAGGTATCAGCCCCAGCATTTT CASSPGGGRYQPQHF
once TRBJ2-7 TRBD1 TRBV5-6 TGTGCCAGCTCCCCCTGGGGGACAGGGGTCAACGAGCAGTACTTC CASSPWGTGVNEQYF
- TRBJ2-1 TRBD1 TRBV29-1 TGCAGCGTTGAGCGGACAGGGCCCGTAGGTGGGGAGCAGTTCTTC CSVERTGPVGGEQFF
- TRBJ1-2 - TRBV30 TGTGCCTGGACCCGACCCGCAGGGGCGGGAGTCGGCTACACCTTC CAWTRPAGAGVGYTF
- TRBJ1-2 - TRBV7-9 TGTGCCAGCAGCTTAAGAGAGCTGGGCTACACCTTC CASSLRELGYTF
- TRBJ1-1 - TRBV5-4 TGTGCCAGCAGCTTAGAAAATCGGGACTCCGCTTTCTTT CASSLENRDSAFF
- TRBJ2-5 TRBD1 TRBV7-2 TGTGCCAGCCTGCGGGACAGGGATGAGACCCAGTACTTC CASLRDRDETQYF
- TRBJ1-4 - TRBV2 TGTGCCAGCAGGGCCGGTGGTTGGGCCGGGAGTGCTAATGAAAAACTGTTTTTT CASRAGGWAGSANEKLFF
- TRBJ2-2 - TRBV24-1 TGTGCCACCAGTGATGGGGCGGGGATAACCGGGGAGCTGTTTTTT CATSDGAGITGELFF
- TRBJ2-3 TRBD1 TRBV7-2 TGTGCCAGCAGCTCGTCGACAGGGCGGACAGATACGCAGTATTTT CASSSSTGRTDTQYF
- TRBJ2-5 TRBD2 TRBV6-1 TGTGCCAGCAGTGGGACTAGCGGGGGGAGTCAAGAGACCCAGTACTTC CASSGTSGGSQETQYF
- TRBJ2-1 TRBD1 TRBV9 TGTGCCAGCAGCGTTACTAGGACAGGGCTCTCCTACAATGAGCAGTTCTTC CASSVTRTGLSYNEQFF
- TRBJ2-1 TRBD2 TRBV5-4 TGTGCCAGCAGCCTCCCAGCGGGGCAGTACAATGAGCAGTTCTTC CASSLPAGQYNEQFF
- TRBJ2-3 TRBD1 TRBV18 TGTGCCAGCTCGCCAGAAGGAACGGGGACAGGGTTAGATACGCAGTATTTT CASSPEGTGTGLDTQYF
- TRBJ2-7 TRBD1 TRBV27 TGTGCCAGCAGTTGGACAGGGAAGGTCGAGCAGTACTTC CASSWTGKVEQYF
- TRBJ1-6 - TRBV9 TGTGCCAGCAGCGTAGGGTTAGGGGATAATTCACCCCTCCACTTT CASSVGLGDNSPLHF
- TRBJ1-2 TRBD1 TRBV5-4 TGTGCCAGCAGCGGTGACTTAGACAGGGCCTCTAACTATGGCTACACCTTC CASSGDLDRASNYGYTF
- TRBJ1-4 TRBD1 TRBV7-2 TGTGCCAGCAGCTGGGGACAGGGCCAGGAAAAACTGTTTTTT CASSWGQGQEKLFF
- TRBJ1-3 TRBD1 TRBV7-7 TGTGCCAGCAGCCGCAGGCAGGGGGTATTGAGGAGCTCTGGAAACACCATATATTTT CASSRRQGVLRSSGNTIYF
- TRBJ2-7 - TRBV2 TGTGCCAGCAAGACAGACAGTCCCTCCTACGAGCAGTACTTC CASKTDSPSYEQYF
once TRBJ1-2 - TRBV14 TGTGCCAGCAGCCAAGTGCGAGGAGGTGGCTACACCTTC CASSQVRGGGYTF
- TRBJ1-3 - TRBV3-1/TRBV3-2 TGTGCCAGCAGCAGGAGCTCTGGAAACACCATATATTTT CASSRSSGNTIYF
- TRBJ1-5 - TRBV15 TGTGCCACCAGCACGGGGGGGCAGGGCCTGAGGGCCCAGCATTTT CATSTGGQGLRAQHF
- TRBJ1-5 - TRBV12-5 TGTGCTAGTGCGGAAACAGGGTTGAATCAGCCCCAGCATTTT CASAETGLNQPQHF
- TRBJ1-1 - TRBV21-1 TGTGCCAGCAGCCTAAGGGGCACGGGACTGATATCGAACACTGAAGCTTTCTTT CASSLRGTGLISNTEAFF